The 11 T cell receptor beta chains below were found in one sample sequenced in a study of T cells in tuberculosis. The time point denotes: new active TB diagnosis, blood taken before or within 7 days of starting treatment. Sequencing was performed with immunoSEQ multiplex PCR; in TCRdb, only in-frame clones are kept and a portion is missing. Of approximately 53,000 clones listed, about 95% were seen once; the top ten hold approximately 1.5%. The starting material was PBMCs, obtained at tuberculosis diagnosis. The receptors shown here come from an adult with tuberculosis.

The chain employs TRBV12-5 and TRBJ2-3, with D perhaps TRBD2 (5 bases). V dropped 6 bases and J dropped 2 bases, with 9 bases sitting between them. The CDR3 loop spans 13 amino acids. In germline, CDR1 is LGHNT, CDR2 FRNRAP. The CDR3 here is CASGGGLTDTQYF. DNA of the CDR3: TGTGCTAGTGGAGGCGGACTCACAGATACGCAGTATTTT.

This chain connects TRBV19 to TRBJ2-3; the match to TRBD1 covers 9 bases. The CDR3 runs to 17 residues. V trimming: 3 bases; J trimming: 2 bases; junction bases outside the gene matches: 9. Germline V gene sequence: CDR1 LNHDA, CDR2 SQIVND (reference sequence). The CDR3 region is CASSIRGAQGATDTQYF. DNA of the CDR3: TGTGCCAGTAGTATCCGCGGAGCACAGGGGGCCACAGATACGCAGTATTTT.

This rearrangement joins TRBV7-2 to TRBJ2-3; D unclear. CDR1 and CDR2 from the germline V gene are SGHTA and FQGNSA. Trimming removed 8 bases at V and 2 bases at J, with 8 bases between. The CDR3 sequence is 12 residues long. The CDR3 region has the DNA TGTGCCAGCCGGAGCGCCACAGATACGCAGTATTTT. Amino acids: CASRSATDTQYF.

The chain joins TRBV28 to TRBJ1-1; tentatively, D is TRBD1 (5 bases). CDR3 length: 14 residues. The V and J ends lost 2 bases and 3 bases respectively, with 10 bases between them. Germline assignment: CDR1 MDHEN and CDR2 SYDVKM. CDR3 nucleotides: TGTGCCAGCAGTTTAGCAGGGTCGTACACTGAAGCTTTCTTT. Protein: CASSLAGSYTEAFF.

The chain recombines TRBV15 with TRBJ2-7; 9 bases are a match to TRBD1. Germline V gene data show CDR1 as LNHNV and CDR2 as YYDKDF (reference sequence). Trimming took 9 bases from V and 2 from J; bases not matched to a gene: 8. This CDR3 is 14 amino acids long. CDR3 amino acids: CATGKDRGPYEQYF. The CDR3 DNA follows: TGTGCCACGGGGAAGGACAGGGGCCCCTACGAGCAGTACTTC.

This clone was seen just once. V usage is TRBV29-1 and J usage is TRBJ1-2, with no clear D. The CDR3 sequence is 13 residues long. The germline gives CDR1 SQVTM, CDR2 ANQGSEA. V was pared by 2 bases and J by 8 bases, with 15 bases between. CDR3 region: CSVERGMAGGYTF. The DNA of the CDR3 is TGCAGCGTTGAAAGAGGGATGGCGGGAGGCTACACCTTC.

J is TRBJ2-7 and V is TRBV18, with 11 bases aligning to TRBD2. V gave up 0 bases and J gave up 4 bases; unmatched junction bases: 8. Germline CDR1 reads KGHSH; CDR2 reads LQKENI. The CDR3 runs to 17 residues. In nucleotides, the CDR3 is TGTGCCAGCTCACCACCGATCACTAGCGGGAGTTTTTACGAGCAGTACTTC. It codes for CASSPPITSGSFYEQYF.

V usage is TRBV5-1 and J usage is TRBJ2-2, with 9 bases matching TRBD2. V trimming: 4 bases; J trimming: 1 base; junction bases outside the gene matches: 5. CDR1 and CDR2 (germline): SGHRS, YFSETQ. The CDR3 is made up of 16 amino acids. CDR3 sequence: CASSPGLAVNTGELFF. CDR3 DNA: TGCGCCAGCAGCCCGGGACTAGCCGTGAACACCGGGGAGCTGTTTTTT.

The chain links TRBV28 to TRBJ1-5; tentative D call: TRBD1 (6 bases). The CDR3 has 14 residues. Germline V CDR1 and CDR2: MDHEN, SYDVKM. V was clipped by 2 bases and J by 4 bases, with 9 bases between them. The CDR3 sequence: CASSLGQTNQPQHF. The CDR3 bases are TGTGCCAGCAGTTTAGGACAGACGAATCAGCCCCAGCATTTT.

The J gene is TRBJ1-6, the V gene TRBV30, with 8 bases that match TRBD1. V was clipped by 8 bases and J by 10 bases; unmatched bases: 7. The CDR3 sequence is 12 residues long. The V gene's germline CDR1 is GTSNPN and CDR2 SVGIG (reference sequence). CDR3 nucleotides: TGTGCCCTGGACAGGGTAGGGTCACCCCTCCACTTT. Its protein product is CALDRVGSPLHF. Looking up the rest from reference TRBV30 and TRBJ1-6 gives the full variable domain: SQTIHQWPATLVQPVGSPLSLECTVEGTSNPNLYWYRQAAGRGLQLLFYSVGIGQISSEVPQNLSASRPQDRQFILSSKKLLLSDSGFYLCALDRVGSPLHFGNGTRLTVT.

The chain combines TRBV6-1 with TRBJ2-7; the D is unclear. The CDR3 has 14 residues. Germline V gene data show CDR1 as MNHNS and CDR2 as SASEGT. The V and J ends lost 2 bases and 3 bases respectively, with 11 bases between them. The CDR3 reads CASSESAGDYEQYF. DNA for the CDR3: TGTGCCAGCAGTGAATCGGCAGGTGACTACGAGCAGTACTTC.